This TCR beta chain was captured in a study of blood T cell repertoires in COVID-19 (dated by TCRdb to 2020 to 2022). With respect to the entire study: The collaborator samples originated in the United States, Italy and Spain and spanned the acute and convalescent phases of COVID-19. The material from the prospective study consisted of cDNA or gDNA derived from T cells, B-cell-depleted T cells, or PBMCs. Subjects who had been exposed to COVID-19, were actively infected with it, or had recovered from it provided the deeply sampled blood TCRbeta repertoires that made up the dataset. A freely available public database, intended as a resource for researchers studying the immune response to SARS-CoV-2, is where the repertoires were released. The samples were drawn from the first 160 participants of the ongoing ImmuneRACE study and from 950 to 1,500 subjects provided by 6 global collaborators. The sample metadata nearly always contained a de-identified subject ID, COVID-19 status, age in years and sex. Where available, HLA class I and class II types were obtained from metadata supplied by the sample provider rather than from assay-based typing.

The immunoSEQ Assay, a bias-controlled multiplex PCR, was used to amplify TCRbeta CDR3 regions from genomic DNA. In the source study's methods: The number of nucleated cells in each sample was estimated by amplification of reference gene primers within the assay. Sequence reads were collapsed and filtered to measure the absolute abundance of every unique TCRbeta CDR3 rearrangement. For each sample, productive Simpson clonality was calculated by taking the square root of Simpson's diversity index across productive rearrangements. Imported from immuneACCESS, the table was reduced by TCRdb to in-frame sequences with V and J called. These copies leave out some clones; in studies compared against another copy, an unresolved V gene accounts for under half, and the cause of the remainder is not known. V, J and clone size are taken as reported in that table, and D and trimming were inferred from the DNA itself. This sample has approximately 77,000 clones in its table, and approximately 90% of those were observed once. The top ten clones comprise 1.5% to 2.5% of the sample.

General study outcomes and caveats: Clinical and demographic metadata were provided uncurated, with the amount varying by source and participant.

Whole blood was collected in K2EDTA tubes by collaborating institutions according to the institutions' own protocols. For TCRbeta analysis, collaborator samples were shipped as frozen whole blood, as isolated PBMCs, or as DNA extracted from either sample type. As to this clone: Its antigen remains undetermined. The record has no base qualities; no much larger clone is one base away.

The germline V gene (reference sequence) specifies SGHNT as CDR1 and YYREEE as CDR2. V is cut back by 3 bases and J by 4 bases, with 7 bases in the junction unmatched. From its cysteine to its phenylalanine, the CDR3 spans 16 amino acids. The read is trimmed to its CDR3 DNA, 48 bases read in frame from base 1. The chain is assembled from TRBV5-4 and TRBJ2-2, with 9 bases aligning to TRBD1. The origin of this receptor is a man in his thirties or forties with acute or convalescent COVID-19. The sample taken for sequencing was peripheral blood. The encoded CDR3 is CASSSGTGISTGELFF. The sequenced DNA is TGTGCCAGCAGCTCCGGGACAGGGATATCCACCGGGGAGCTGTTTTTT.